A selection of T cell receptor beta chains follows, all from one sample in a study of Ad26.COV2.S vaccination and SARS-CoV-2 variants. TCRdb's copy holds only in-frame clones and misses some; the assay was immunoSEQ multiplex PCR. The sample holds about 370,000 clones; about 91% are singletons and the top ten take around 2%. The sequences come from peripheral blood, collected in a trial of Ad26.COV2.S vaccine versus placebo. These receptors were obtained from a person aged 18-60 years who received the Ad26.COV2.S COVID-19 vaccine or a placebo. Each CDR3 is given with its conserved first and last residue. D genes are given only for firm matches. Expanded clones are given a class, and other clones once, few, many or no size at all.

>NA|15|NA|TRBJ2-3|TRBV2
CASSESLSSTDTQYF
TGTGCCAGCAGTGAAAGCCTAAGTAGCACAGATACGCAGTATTTT
>NA|14|TRBD1|TRBJ1-2|TRBV7-9
CASSLGTGFDGYTF
TGTGCCAGCAGCTTAGGGACAGGGTTTGATGGCTACACCTTC
>NA|15|TRBD1|TRBJ2-7|TRBV11-2
CASSLDRTGLGEQYF
TGTGCCAGCAGCTTAGACAGGACAGGCCTCGGCGAGCAGTACTTC
>NA|16|NA|TRBJ2-1|TRBV24-1
CATSDPGRRSYNEQFF
TGTGCCACCAGTGACCCGGGGAGGCGCTCCTACAATGAGCAGTTCTTC
>NA|15|NA|TRBJ2-3|TRBV18
CASSLRLVVTDTQYF
TGTGCCAGCTCACTGCGACTAGTCGTAACAGATACGCAGTATTTT
>NA|14|NA|TRBJ2-7|TRBV5-1
CASSSSPGAYEQYF
TGCGCCAGCAGCTCATCTCCCGGAGCCTACGAGCAGTACTTC
>NA|17|TRBD2|TRBJ2-2|TRBV15
CATSRDPAGVRTGELFF
TGTGCCACCAGCAGAGATCCGGCGGGAGTGCGTACCGGGGAGCTGTTTTTT
>NA|13|NA|TRBJ1-1|TRBV6-5
CASSNTNTGEAFF
TGTGCCAGCAGCAATACTAATACAGGGGAAGCTTTCTTT
>NA|18|TRBD2|TRBJ2-3|TRBV4-2
CASSHFGAGEAVYDTQYF
TGTGCCAGCAGCCATTTTGGGGCGGGAGAGGCTGTGTACGATACGCAGTATTTT
>NA|16|TRBD2|TRBJ2-1|TRBV29-1
CSVERGLAGPYNEQFF
TGCAGCGTTGAAAGGGGACTAGCGGGCCCGTACAATGAGCAGTTCTTC
>NA|14|TRBD1|TRBJ1-6|TRBV19
CASSVGQGQSPLHF
TGTGCCAGTAGTGTGGGACAGGGTCAATCACCCCTCCACTTT
>NA|12|NA|TRBJ1-5|TRBV19
CASSIFSQPQHF
TGTGCCAGTAGTATATTTTCTCAGCCCCAGCATTTT
>NA|15|TRBD1|TRBJ2-3|TRBV9
CASSVSTGWTDTQYF
TGTGCCAGCAGCGTCTCGACAGGGTGGACAGATACGCAGTATTTT
>NA|16|NA|TRBJ2-1|TRBV28
CASSFVSGAPDNEQFF
TGTGCCAGCAGTTTCGTGTCGGGAGCTCCGGACAATGAGCAGTTCTTC
>NA|16|TRBD2|TRBJ2-7|TRBV4-2
CASSQGTSGRLYEQYF
TGTGCCAGCAGCCAAGGGACTAGCGGGCGCCTCTACGAGCAGTACTTC
>once|13|TRBD1|TRBJ1-2|TRBV3-1/TRBV3-2
CASSHGTGYGYTF
TGTGCCAGCAGCCATGGGACAGGCTATGGCTACACCTTC
>NA|15|NA|TRBJ2-7|TRBV5-1
CASSLEMSPAYEQYF
TGCGCCAGCAGCTTGGAGATGTCTCCCGCCTACGAGCAGTACTTC
>once|16|TRBD1|TRBJ2-2|TRBV10-3
CAIRRTGGEYTGELFF
TGTGCCATCAGGAGGACAGGGGGCGAGTACACCGGGGAGCTGTTTTTT
>NA|14|NA|TRBJ2-2|TRBV5-1
CASSLAGDGGELFF
TGCGCCAGCAGCTTGGCAGGGGATGGCGGGGAGCTGTTTTTT
>once|12|NA|TRBJ2-3|TRBV7-2
CASSRGTDTQYF
TGTGCCAGCAGCCGGGGCACAGATACGCAGTATTTT
>NA|14|NA|TRBJ1-1|TRBV7-9
CASGGLGLGAEAFF
TGTGCCAGCGGGGGGTTAGGGCTGGGCGCTGAAGCTTTCTTT
>NA|14|TRBD2|TRBJ2-1|TRBV4-1
CASSQDLAGDEQFF
TGCGCCAGCAGCCAAGATCTAGCGGGAGACGAGCAGTTCTTC
>NA|12|NA|TRBJ1-5|TRBV28
CASSIRLHVQHF
TGTGCCAGCAGTATTAGACTCCATGTCCAGCATTTT
>NA|12|NA|TRBJ2-5|TRBV12-5
CASGLVEETQYF
TGTGCTAGTGGTTTGGTGGAGGAGACCCAGTACTTC
>once|18|TRBD2|TRBJ2-6|TRBV11-3
CASSLWGGGPSGANVLTF
TGTGCCAGCAGCTTATGGGGGGGAGGGCCGTCTGGGGCCAACGTCCTGACTTTC
>NA|16|NA|TRBJ1-3|TRBV3-1/TRBV3-2
CASSQAGMHSGNTIYF
TGTGCCAGCAGCCAAGCGGGGATGCACTCTGGAAACACCATATATTTT
>NA|14|NA|TRBJ2-7|TRBV3-1/TRBV3-2
CASSQGSVSREQYF
TGTGCCAGCAGCCAAGGGAGTGTGTCCCGCGAGCAGTACTTC
>NA|12|NA|TRBJ2-7|TRBV28
CASSLRGYEQYF
TGTGCCAGCAGTTTGAGAGGATACGAGCAGTACTTC
>NA|11|NA|TRBJ2-7|TRBV7-2
CASQQLYEQYF
TGTGCCAGCCAACAACTATACGAGCAGTACTTC
>NA|16|TRBD1|TRBJ1-2|TRBV10-2
CASSERGQGVGDGYTF
TGCGCCAGCAGTGAGAGGGGACAGGGGGTAGGAGATGGCTACACCTTC
>NA|16|TRBD1|TRBJ1-6|TRBV27
CASRREPYRGNSPLHF
TGTGCCAGCAGGAGAGAGCCTTACAGGGGTAATTCACCCCTCCACTTT
>NA|12|NA|TRBJ2-1|TRBV7-7
CASSLSEGEQFF
TGTGCTAGCAGCTTGTCAGAAGGGGAGCAGTTCTTC
>NA|13|NA|TRBJ1-2|TRBV27
CASSLAQGSRKTF
TGTGCCAGCAGTTTGGCACAAGGGTCCCGTAAAACCTTC
>NA|14|NA|TRBJ2-7|TRBV3-1/TRBV3-2
CASSQGGDGYEQYF
TGTGCCAGCAGCCAAGGAGGAGATGGGTACGAGCAGTACTTC
>NA|15|NA|TRBJ2-1|TRBV11-3
CASSPGASAGNEQFF
TGTGCCAGCAGCCCAGGGGCTAGCGCAGGGAATGAGCAGTTCTTC
>NA|15|TRBD1|TRBJ2-7|TRBV5-1
CASSLGTGPIYEQYF
TGCGCCAGCAGCTTGGGGACAGGACCTATCTACGAGCAGTACTTC
>NA|14|NA|TRBJ1-2|TRBV3-1/TRBV3-2
CASSQDPRADGYTF
TGTGCCAGCAGCCAAGATCCCAGGGCCGATGGCTACACCTTC
>NA|15|TRBD2|TRBJ2-1|TRBV5-4
CASSEPGLGYYEQFF
TGTGCCAGCAGCGAACCGGGACTAGGGTACTATGAGCAGTTCTTC
>once|15|NA|TRBJ1-4|TRBV11-2
CASSLVGQSGEKLFF
TGTGCCAGCAGCTTAGTTGGCCAGTCGGGTGAAAAACTGTTTTTT
>NA|15|NA|TRBJ2-3|TRBV19
CASRSRRSSTDTQYF
TGTGCCAGTAGAAGTCGCAGGTCCAGCACAGATACGCAGTATTTT
>NA|16|TRBD2|TRBJ2-4|TRBV28
CASCQTRAGLQNIQYF
TGTGCCAGCTGCCAAACCAGAGCGGGACTCCAAAACATTCAGTACTTC